One and the same sample provided the 9 T cell receptor beta chains below, sequenced in a study of shared clonotypes between healthy human individuals. Generated by immunoSEQ multiplex PCR, the TCRdb table keeps only in-frame clones and is missing some. This repertoire shows about 600,000 clones, around 95% found once; its top ten account for 0.11%. The naive CD8 fraction comprised CD45RO-negative cells positively selected for CCR7 and excluded terminally differentiated effector memory CD45RA+ cells. Sequenced input: naive CD8+ T cells sorted from blood. These receptors all stem from a woman in her twenties or thirties in good health.

The CDR3, as DNA: TGTGCCAGCAGCTTGGGGCAGCCGAAAGAGACCCAGTACTTC. Translating gives CASSLGQPKETQYF. V usage is TRBV5-6 and J usage is TRBJ2-5; no clear D gene. With 0 bases removed from V and 3 bases from J, the gap between germline ends came to 9 bases. Germline lookup yields CDR1 SGHDT and CDR2 YYEEEE. The CDR3 length is 14 residues.

CDR3 amino acids: CAISELTGGTGELFF. The CDR3 bases are TGTGCCATCAGTGAGCTGACGGGAGGAACCGGGGAGCTGTTTTTT. This sequence joins TRBV10-3 and TRBJ2-2; 7 bases line up with TRBD2. V was pared by 2 bases and J by 5 bases, with 5 bases of the junction left unmatched. Germline lookup yields CDR1 ENHRY and CDR2 SYGVKD. This CDR3 spans 15 amino acids.

The chain is built from TRBV14 and TRBJ2-7; 11 positions match TRBD2. Germline V lookup: CDR1 SGHDN, CDR2 FVKESK. The CDR3 is 14 residues long. Trimming cost V 4 bases and J 5 bases; bases outside gene matches: 4. In DNA form, the CDR3 reads TGTGCCAGCAGCCCGACTAGCGGGAAGGACGAGCAGTACTTC. Residues: CASSPTSGKDEQYF. Supplemented by reference TRBV14 and TRBJ2-7, the full variable domain reads EAGVTQFPSHSVIEKGQTVTLRCDPISGHDNLYWYRRVMGKEIKFLLHFVKESKQDESGMPNNRFLAERTGGTYSTLKVQPAELEDSGVYFCASSPTSGKDEQYFGPGTRLTVT.

The rearrangement joins TRBV19 to TRBJ2-2; D could derive from TRBD1 or TRBD2 (5 bases each). CDR1 and CDR2 from the germline V gene are LNHDA and SQIVND (reference sequence). V dropped 10 bases and J dropped 8 bases, with 26 bases sitting between them. This CDR3 comprises 16 residues. This chain's CDR3 is CATLGDTAFGPGELFF. The CDR3 nucleotides read TGTGCCACCCTGGGGGATACGGCTTTCGGCCCAGGGGAGCTGTTTTTT.

The chain carries TRBV11-2 and TRBJ1-1, with D possibly being TRBD1 (5 bases). Germline-derived CDR1 and CDR2 are SGHAT and FQNNGV. The V end lost 4 bases, the J end lost 8 bases, and 17 bases lay between the germline ends. The CDR3 sequence is 14 residues long. The CDR3 DNA follows: TGTGCCAGCAGCTCCGCAGGGACCTTGTTGGAAGCTTTCTTT. Amino acid sequence: CASSSAGTLLEAFF.

V is TRBV4-1 and J is TRBJ2-5; no definite D call. Germline V gene lookup returns CDR1 MGHRA and CDR2 YSYEKL. V lost 1 base to trimming and J lost 4 bases, with 10 bases between them. This CDR3 comprises 14 residues. DNA for the CDR3: TGCGCCAGCAGCCAAGGTTTGGGGTTAGAGACCCAGTACTTC. Amino acid sequence: CASSQGLGLETQYF.

This sequence joins TRBV19 and TRBJ1-1, with a weak D call TRBD1 (5 bases). This CDR3 spans 14 amino acids. V lost 6 bases to trimming and J lost 2 bases, with 13 bases between them. The germline CDR1 and CDR2 sequences are LNHDA and SQIVND (reference sequence). CDR3 amino acids: CASSPGSLNTEAFF. In DNA, the CDR3 is TGTGCCAGTAGCCCAGGGAGCTTAAACACTGAAGCTTTCTTT.

The chain combines TRBV7-9 with TRBJ2-1; no clear D. This CDR3 contains 18 residues. Per the germline V gene, CDR1 is SEHNR and CDR2 is FQNEAQ (reference sequence). V was shortened by 5 bases and J by 0 bases, with 20 bases between the two germline ends. The CDR3 protein is CASSPIHLTRSSYNEQFF. DNA for the CDR3: TGTGCCAGCAGCCCAATCCACCTAACAAGGAGCTCCTACAATGAGCAGTTCTTC.

V gene TRBV6-5 combines with J gene TRBJ2-5; TRBD2 matches 10 bases. V shed 1 base and J 5 bases; nucleotides not matched to a gene: 7. This CDR3 region has 16 residues. Per germline, CDR1 MNHEY and CDR2 SVGAGI. CDR3 coding DNA: TGTGCCAGCAGTTACTGGGCTAGCGGGAGTGGGGAGACCCAGTACTTC. Its protein is CASSYWASGSGETQYF.